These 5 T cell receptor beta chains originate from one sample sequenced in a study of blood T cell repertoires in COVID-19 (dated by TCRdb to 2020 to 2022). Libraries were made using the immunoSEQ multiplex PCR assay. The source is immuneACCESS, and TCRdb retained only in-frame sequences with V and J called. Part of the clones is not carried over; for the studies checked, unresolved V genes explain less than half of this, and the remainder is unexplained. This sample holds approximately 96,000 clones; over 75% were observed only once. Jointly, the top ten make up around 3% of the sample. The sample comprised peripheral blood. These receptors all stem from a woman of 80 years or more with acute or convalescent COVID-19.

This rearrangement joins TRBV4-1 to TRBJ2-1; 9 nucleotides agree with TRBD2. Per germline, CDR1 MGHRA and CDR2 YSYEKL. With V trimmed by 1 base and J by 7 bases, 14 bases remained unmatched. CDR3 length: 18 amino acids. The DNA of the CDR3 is TGCGCCAGCAGCCAAGTGATCGGTCCAGCGGGGGGCGGGAATGAGCAGTTCTTC. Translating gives CASSQVIGPAGGGNEQFF.

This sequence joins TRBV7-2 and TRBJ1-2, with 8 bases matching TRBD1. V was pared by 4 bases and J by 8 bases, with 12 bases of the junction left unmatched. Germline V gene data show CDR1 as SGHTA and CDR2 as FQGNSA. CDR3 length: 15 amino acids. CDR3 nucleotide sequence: TGTGCCAGCAGCTACGGACAGGGAAGATCTAACGGCTACACCTTC. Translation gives CASSYGQGRSNGYTF.

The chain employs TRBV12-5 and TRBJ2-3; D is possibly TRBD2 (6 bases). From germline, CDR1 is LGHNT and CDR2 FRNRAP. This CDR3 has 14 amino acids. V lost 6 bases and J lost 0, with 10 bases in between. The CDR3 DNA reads TGTGCTAGTGGAGGAGGGGTCAGCACAGATACGCAGTATTTT. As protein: CASGGGVSTDTQYF.

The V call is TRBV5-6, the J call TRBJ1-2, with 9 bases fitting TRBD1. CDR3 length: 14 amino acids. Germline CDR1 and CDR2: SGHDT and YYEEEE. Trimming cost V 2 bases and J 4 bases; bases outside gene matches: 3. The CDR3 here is CASSLLQGAYGYTF. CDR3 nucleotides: TGTGCCAGCAGCTTATTACAGGGGGCCTATGGCTACACCTTC.

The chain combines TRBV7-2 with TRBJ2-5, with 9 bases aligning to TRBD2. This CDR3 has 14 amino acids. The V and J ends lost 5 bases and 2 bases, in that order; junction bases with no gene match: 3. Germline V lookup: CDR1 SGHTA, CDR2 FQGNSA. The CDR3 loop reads CASSRGLAQETQYF. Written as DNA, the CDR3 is TGTGCCAGCAGCCGGGGACTAGCTCAAGAGACCCAGTACTTC.